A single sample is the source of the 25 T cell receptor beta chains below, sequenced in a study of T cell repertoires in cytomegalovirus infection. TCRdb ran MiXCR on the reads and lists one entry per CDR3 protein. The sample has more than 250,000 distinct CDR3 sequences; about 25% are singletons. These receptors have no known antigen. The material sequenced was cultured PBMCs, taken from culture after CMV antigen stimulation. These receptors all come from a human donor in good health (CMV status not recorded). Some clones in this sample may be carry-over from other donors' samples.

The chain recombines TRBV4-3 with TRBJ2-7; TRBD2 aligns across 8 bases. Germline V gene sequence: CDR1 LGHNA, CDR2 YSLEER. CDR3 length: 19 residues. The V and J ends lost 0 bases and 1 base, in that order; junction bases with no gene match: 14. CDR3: CASSQDWASGQVFSYEQYF. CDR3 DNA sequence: TGCGCCAGCAGCCAAGATTGGGCTAGCGGGCAGGTCTTTTCCTACGAGCAGTACTTC.

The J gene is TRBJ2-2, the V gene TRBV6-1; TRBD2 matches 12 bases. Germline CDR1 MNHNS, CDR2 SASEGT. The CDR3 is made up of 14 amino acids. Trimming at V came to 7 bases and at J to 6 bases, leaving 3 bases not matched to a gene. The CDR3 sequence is CASNLAGGSGELFF. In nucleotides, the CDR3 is TGTGCCAGCAATCTAGCGGGAGGGTCCGGGGAGCTGTTTTTT.

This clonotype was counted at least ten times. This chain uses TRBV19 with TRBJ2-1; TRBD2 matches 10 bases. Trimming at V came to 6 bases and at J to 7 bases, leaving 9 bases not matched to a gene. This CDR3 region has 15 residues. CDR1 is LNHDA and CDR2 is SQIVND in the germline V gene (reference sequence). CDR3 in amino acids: CASRVASGSLNEQFF. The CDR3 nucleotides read TGTGCCAGTAGGGTGGCTAGCGGGAGTCTGAATGAGCAGTTCTTC.

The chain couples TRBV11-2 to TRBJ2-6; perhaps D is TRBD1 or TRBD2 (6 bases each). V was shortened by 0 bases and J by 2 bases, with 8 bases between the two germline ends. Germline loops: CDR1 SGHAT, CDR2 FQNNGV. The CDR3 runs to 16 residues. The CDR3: CASSLDRGAGANVLTF. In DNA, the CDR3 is TGTGCCAGCAGCTTAGATAGGGGGGCTGGGGCCAACGTCCTGACTTTC. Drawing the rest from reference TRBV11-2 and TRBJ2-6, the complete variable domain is EAGVAQSPRYKIIEKRQSVAFWCNPISGHATLYWYQQILGQGPKLLIQFQNNGVVDDSQLPKDRFSAERLKGVDSTLKIQPAKLEDSAVYLCASSLDRGAGANVLTFGAGSRLTVL.

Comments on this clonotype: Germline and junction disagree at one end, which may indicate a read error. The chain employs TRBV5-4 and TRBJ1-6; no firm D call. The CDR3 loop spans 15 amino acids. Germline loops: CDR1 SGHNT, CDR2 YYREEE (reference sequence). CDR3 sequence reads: CASSLGMSSNSPLHF. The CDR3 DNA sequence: TGTGCCAGCAGCTTGGGGATGTCCTCTAATTCACCCCTCCACTTT.

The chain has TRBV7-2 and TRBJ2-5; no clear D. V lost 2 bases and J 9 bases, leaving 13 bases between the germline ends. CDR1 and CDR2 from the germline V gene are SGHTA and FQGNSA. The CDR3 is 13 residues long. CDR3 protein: CASSLTYRRSQYF. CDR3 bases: TGTGCCAGCAGCTTAACTTATCGGAGATCCCAGTACTTC.

The CDR3 region is CASSLAQVGNTEAFF. Here the CDR3 DNA reads TGTGCCAGCAGCTTAGCGCAGGTGGGGAACACTGAAGCTTTCTTT. The rearrangement links TRBV7-9 to TRBJ1-1; D remains ambiguous. This CDR3 region has 15 residues. Germline V gene data show CDR1 as SEHNR and CDR2 as FQNEAQ (reference sequence). V gave up 0 bases and J gave up 1 base, with 9 bases separating them.

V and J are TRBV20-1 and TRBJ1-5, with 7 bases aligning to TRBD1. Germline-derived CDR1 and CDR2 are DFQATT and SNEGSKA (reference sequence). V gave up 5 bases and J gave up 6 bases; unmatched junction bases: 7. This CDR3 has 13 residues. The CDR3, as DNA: TGCAGTGCTCCCCAGGGGGAGGGTCAGCCCCAGCATTTT. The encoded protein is CSAPQGEGQPQHF.

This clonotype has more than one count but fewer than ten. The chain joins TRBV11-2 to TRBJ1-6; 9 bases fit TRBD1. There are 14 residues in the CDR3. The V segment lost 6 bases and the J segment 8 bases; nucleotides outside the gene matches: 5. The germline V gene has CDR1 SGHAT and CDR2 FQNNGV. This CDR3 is CASRRTGADSPLHF. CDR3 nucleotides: TGTGCCAGCAGGCGGACAGGGGCAGATTCACCCCTCCACTTT. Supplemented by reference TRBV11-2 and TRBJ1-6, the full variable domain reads EAGVAQSPRYKIIEKRQSVAFWCNPISGHATLYWYQQILGQGPKLLIQFQNNGVVDDSQLPKDRFSAERLKGVDSTLKIQPAKLEDSAVYLCASRRTGADSPLHFGNGTRLTVT.

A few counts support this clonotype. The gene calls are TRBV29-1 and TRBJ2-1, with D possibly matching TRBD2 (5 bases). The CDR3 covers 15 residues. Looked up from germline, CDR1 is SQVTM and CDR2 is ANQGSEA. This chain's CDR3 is CSALDSPLAYNEQFF. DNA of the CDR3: TGCAGTGCCCTGGACTCCCCTCTTGCTTACAATGAGCAGTTCTTC.

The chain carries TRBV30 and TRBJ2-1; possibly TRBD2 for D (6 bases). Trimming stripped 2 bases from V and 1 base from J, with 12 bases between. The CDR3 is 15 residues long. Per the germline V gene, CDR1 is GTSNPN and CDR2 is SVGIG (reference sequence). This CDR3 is CAWSIGGTSYNEQFF. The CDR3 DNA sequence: TGTGCCTGGAGTATAGGCGGGACGTCCTACAATGAGCAGTTCTTC.

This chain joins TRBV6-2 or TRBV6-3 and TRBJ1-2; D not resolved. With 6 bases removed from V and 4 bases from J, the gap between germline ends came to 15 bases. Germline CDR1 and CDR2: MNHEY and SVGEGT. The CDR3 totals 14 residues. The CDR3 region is CASSSAGRAYGYTF. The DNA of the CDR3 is TGTGCCAGCAGCAGTGCCGGGAGGGCCTATGGCTACACCTTC.

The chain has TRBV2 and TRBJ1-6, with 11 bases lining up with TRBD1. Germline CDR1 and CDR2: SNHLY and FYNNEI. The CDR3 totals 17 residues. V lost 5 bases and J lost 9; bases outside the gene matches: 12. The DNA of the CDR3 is TGTGCCAGCAGTTGGGACAGGGGGATTTCAATGGGTTCACCCCTCCACTTT. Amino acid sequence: CASSWDRGISMGSPLHF.

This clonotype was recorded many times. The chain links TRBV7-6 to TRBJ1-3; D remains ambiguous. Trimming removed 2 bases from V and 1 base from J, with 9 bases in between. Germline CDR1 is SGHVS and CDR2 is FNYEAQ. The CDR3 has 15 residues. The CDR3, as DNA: TGTGCCAGCAGCTTATTTAGGGAATCTGGAAACACCATATATTTT. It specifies CASSLFRESGNTIYF.

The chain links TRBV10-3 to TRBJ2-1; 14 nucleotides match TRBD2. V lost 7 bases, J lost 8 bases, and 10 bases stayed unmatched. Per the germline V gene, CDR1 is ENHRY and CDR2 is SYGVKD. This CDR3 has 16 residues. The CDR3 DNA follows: TGTGCCATCACCCTAAGACTAGCGGGAGGGGTGGATGAGCAGTTCTTC. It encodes CAITLRLAGGVDEQFF.

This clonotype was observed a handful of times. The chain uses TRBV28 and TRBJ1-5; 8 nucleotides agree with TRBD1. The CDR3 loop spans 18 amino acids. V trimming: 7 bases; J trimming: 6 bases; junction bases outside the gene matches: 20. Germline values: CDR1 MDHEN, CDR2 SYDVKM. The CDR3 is CASIKPRGGTGSRQPQHF. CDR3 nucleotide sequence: TGTGCCAGCATCAAACCTCGGGGGGGGACAGGTAGCCGTCAGCCCCAGCATTTT.

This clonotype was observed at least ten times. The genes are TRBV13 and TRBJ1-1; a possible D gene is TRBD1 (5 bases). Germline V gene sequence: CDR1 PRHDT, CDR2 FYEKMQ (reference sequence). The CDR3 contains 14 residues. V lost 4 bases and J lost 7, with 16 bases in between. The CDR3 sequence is CASSSRTNINEAFF. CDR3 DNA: TGTGCCAGCAGCTCGCGGACAAATATAAATGAAGCTTTCTTT.

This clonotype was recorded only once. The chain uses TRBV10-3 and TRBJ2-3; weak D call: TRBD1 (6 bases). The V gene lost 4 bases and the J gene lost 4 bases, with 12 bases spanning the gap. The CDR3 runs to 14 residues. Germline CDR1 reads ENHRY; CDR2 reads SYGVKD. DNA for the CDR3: TGTGCCATCAGTGGTACAGGGATCCCAGATACGCAGTATTTT. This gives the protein CAISGTGIPDTQYF.

In DNA, the CDR3 is TGTGCCAGCAGTAACAGGGGTAAGATTGAAGCTTTCTTT. Protein product: CASSNRGKIEAFF. This sequence joins TRBV12-3 or TRBV12-4 and TRBJ1-1; TRBD1 aligns across 7 bases. CDR3 length: 13 amino acids. V shed 5 bases, J shed 7 bases, and the junction held 7 bases outside the gene matches.

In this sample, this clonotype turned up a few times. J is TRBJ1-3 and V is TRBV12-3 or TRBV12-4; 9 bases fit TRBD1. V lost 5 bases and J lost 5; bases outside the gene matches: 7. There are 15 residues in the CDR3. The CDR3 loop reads CASSPTGGIRNTIYF. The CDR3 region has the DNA TGTGCCAGCAGTCCCACAGGGGGCATCAGAAACACCATATATTTT.

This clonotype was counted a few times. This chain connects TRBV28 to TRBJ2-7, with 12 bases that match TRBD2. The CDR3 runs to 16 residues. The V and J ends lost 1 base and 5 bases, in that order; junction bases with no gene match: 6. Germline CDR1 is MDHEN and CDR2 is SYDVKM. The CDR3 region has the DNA TGTGCCAGCAGTTTATTGCTAGCGGGAGGGCCGAACGAGCAGTACTTC. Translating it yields CASSLLLAGGPNEQYF.

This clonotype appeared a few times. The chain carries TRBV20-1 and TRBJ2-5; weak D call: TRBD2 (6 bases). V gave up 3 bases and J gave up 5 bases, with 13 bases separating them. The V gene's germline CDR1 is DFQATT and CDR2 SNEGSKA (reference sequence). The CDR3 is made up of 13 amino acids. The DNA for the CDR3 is TGCAGTGCTAGGAGGGAGGTTTTGGAGACCCAGTACTTC. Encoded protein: CSARREVLETQYF.

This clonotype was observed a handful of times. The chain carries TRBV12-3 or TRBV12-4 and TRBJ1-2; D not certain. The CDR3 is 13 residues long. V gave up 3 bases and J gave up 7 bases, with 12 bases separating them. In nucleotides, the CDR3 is TGTGCCAGCAGTTTTACTCGAAGTTCTGGCTACACCTTC. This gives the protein CASSFTRSSGYTF.

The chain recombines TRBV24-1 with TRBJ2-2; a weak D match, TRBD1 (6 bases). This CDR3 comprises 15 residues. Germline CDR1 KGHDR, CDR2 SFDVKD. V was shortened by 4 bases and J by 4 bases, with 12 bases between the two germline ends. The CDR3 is CATSEGGTGTGELFF. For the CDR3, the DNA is TGTGCCACCAGTGAAGGGGGAACGGGCACCGGGGAGCTGTTTTTT.

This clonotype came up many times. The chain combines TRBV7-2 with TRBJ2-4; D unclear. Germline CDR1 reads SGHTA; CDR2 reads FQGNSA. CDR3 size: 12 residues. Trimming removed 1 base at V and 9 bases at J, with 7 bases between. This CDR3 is CASSLEIGIQYF. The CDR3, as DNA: TGTGCCAGCAGCTTAGAAATTGGCATTCAGTACTTC.